The 11 T cell receptor beta chains below were found in one sample sequenced in a study of CD4 T cells in relation to SARS-CoV-2 and coronaviruses. Assay: immunoSEQ multiplex PCR; the TCRdb copy retains only in-frame clones and omits some. The table records about 23,000 clones, 76% of them present only once. These receptors have no identified antigens. Unexposed donor CD4+ T cells date from 2011-2018, before the COVID-19 pandemic. CD4+ T cells were isolated from the cells after around 10 days of culture. Input material: CD4+ T cells from PBMCs, cultured in vitro. The receptors come from a human donor in good health.

The J gene is TRBJ2-3, the V gene TRBV18; 7 bases align to TRBD1. CDR1 and CDR2 (germline): KGHSH, LQKENI. There are 14 residues in the CDR3. With 8 bases clipped from V and 1 base from J, the junction kept 6 bases outside the gene matches. The CDR3, as DNA: TGTGCCAGCACAAACACAGGGGGCACAGATACGCAGTATTTT. Residues: CASTNTGGTDTQYF.

This chain joins TRBV6-2 or TRBV6-3 and TRBJ2-2; D gene uncertain. Per germline, CDR1 MNHEY and CDR2 SVGEGT. Trimming stripped 0 bases from V and 3 bases from J, with 2 bases between. This CDR3 comprises 13 residues. CDR3 amino acids: CASSYSHTGELFF. As DNA, the CDR3 is TGTGCCAGCAGTTACTCCCACACCGGGGAGCTGTTTTTT.

The rearrangement uses TRBV30 and TRBJ1-1, with D perhaps TRBD1 (5 bases). The germline CDR1 and CDR2 sequences are GTSNPN and SVGIG (reference sequence). V lost 3 bases and J lost 1, with 12 bases in between. The CDR3 length is 14 residues. CDR3 bases: TGTGCCTGGAGGGGGGACCCTGGGAACACTGAAGCTTTCTTT. It encodes CAWRGDPGNTEAFF.

This chain uses TRBV14 with TRBJ2-3; TRBD1 matches 12 bases. Looked up from germline, CDR1 is SGHDN and CDR2 is FVKESK. CDR3 length: 19 residues. V lost 6 bases and J lost 2; bases outside the gene matches: 15. CDR3 loop: CASRPNRDRGRFNTDTQYF. DNA for the CDR3: TGTGCCAGCAGACCAAACCGGGACAGGGGGCGTTTTAACACAGATACGCAGTATTTT. Full variable domain (missing parts from reference TRBV14 and TRBJ2-3): EAGVTQFPSHSVIEKGQTVTLRCDPISGHDNLYWYRRVMGKEIKFLLHFVKESKQDESGMPNNRFLAERTGGTYSTLKVQPAELEDSGVYFCASRPNRDRGRFNTDTQYFGPGTRLTVL.

The chain has TRBV19 and TRBJ1-1; D unresolved. Looked up from germline, CDR1 is LNHDA and CDR2 is SQIVND (reference sequence). The CDR3 loop spans 11 amino acids. The ends were cut back, 1 base at V and 7 bases at J, with 4 bases in the middle. The CDR3 DNA is TGTGCCAGTAGTATAGCCATTGAAGCTTTCTTT. As protein: CASSIAIEAFF.

The genes are TRBV24-1 and TRBJ2-5; 7 bases align to TRBD1. The CDR3 has 17 residues. The junction had 13 bases not matched to a gene; V was cut back by 2 bases and J by 5 bases. The V gene's germline CDR1 is KGHDR and CDR2 SFDVKD. The CDR3 protein is CATSDYTRTGIRETQYF. The CDR3 DNA reads as TGTGCCACCAGTGATTACACCCGGACAGGCATAAGGGAGACCCAGTACTTC.

The chain links TRBV7-2 to TRBJ1-2; TRBD1 is a possible D gene (6 bases). The germline V and J ends were trimmed by 5 bases and 8 bases, with 18 bases remaining between them. The CDR3 extends over 14 amino acids. Germline V gene sequence: CDR1 SGHTA, CDR2 FQGNSA. In nucleotides, the CDR3 is TGTGCCAGCAGCCGCGAGAGGGGGGTCGGCGGCTACACCTTC. It encodes CASSRERGVGGYTF.

The J gene is TRBJ1-5, the V gene TRBV30; D possibly corresponds to TRBD1 (5 bases). The CDR3 consists of 15 residues. Germline CDR1 and CDR2: GTSNPN and SVGIG (reference sequence). V dropped 0 bases and J dropped 3 bases, with 12 bases sitting between them. The CDR3 nucleotides are TGTGCCTGGAGTGTAGACGCAGGGTACAATCAGCCCCAGCATTTT. It specifies CAWSVDAGYNQPQHF.

The V gene is TRBV18, the J gene TRBJ2-6; no firm D call. V lost 1 base and J 0 bases, leaving 10 bases between the germline ends. The CDR3 is 17 residues long. Germline CDR1 KGHSH, CDR2 LQKENI. The CDR3 protein is CASSPQQKTSGANVLTF. The CDR3 DNA reads as TGTGCCAGCTCACCACAACAGAAAACCTCTGGGGCCAACGTCCTGACTTTC.

This chain links TRBV9 with TRBJ2-7, with D perhaps being TRBD1 or TRBD2 (5 bases each). CDR3 length equals 14 residues. The germline V gene has CDR1 SGDLS and CDR2 YYNGEE. V lost 3 bases and J lost 7, with 17 bases in between. This chain's CDR3 is CASSAGTDWGEQYF. In DNA, the CDR3 is TGTGCCAGCAGCGCTGGGACGGACTGGGGGGAGCAGTACTTC.

The rearrangement uses TRBV6-4 and TRBJ2-2; D gene uncertain. This CDR3 is built from 13 residues. The V end lost 2 bases, the J end lost 6 bases, and 7 bases lay between the germline ends. CDR1 MRHNA and CDR2 SNTAGT come from the germline V gene. CDR3 bases: TGTGCCAGCAGTGACAGGCCATCCGGGGAGCTGTTTTTT. Its protein is CASSDRPSGELFF.